This T cell receptor beta chain was obtained from a study of vaccination and CD4 T cells after COVID-19. For the study at large: The study collected post-vaccine samples a median about 72 days after dose two, with a range of 14 to 241. Study results and caveats: The median SARS-CoV-2-reactive clonotype number increased from roughly 21 to 40, without statistical significance.

Germline V gene data show CDR1 as SGHVS and CDR2 as FNYEAQ. This CDR3 spans 12 amino acids. V lost 1 base and J 5 bases, leaving 4 bases between the germline ends. Sequence data for DNA of cultured CD4+ T cells were generated by the Oncomine TCR Beta short-read assay. Each CDR3 protein is one row after TCRdb ran MiXCR on the PCR reads. The sample records 20,000 to 25,000 distinct CDR3 sequences, around 43% being singletons. For this clonotype: Antigen specificity is unknown.

The treatment denotes: approximately nine-day PBMC culture with coronavirus spike peptide pools or control peptides (ViraFEST assay). After expanding antigen-specific T cells with peptide pools, ViraFEST sequenced their TCRs. Culture conditions combined some 1.9 million PBMCs per well with 10 IU/ml IL-2 and 8.5 to 10 ug/ml peptide pools. V and J are TRBV7-6 and TRBJ2-3; no reliable D call. The sample comprised CD4+ T cells from blood, cultured in vitro. The receptor was isolated from a human donor who had recovered from COVID-19. CDR3 sequence: CASSLDKDTQYF. The CDR3 DNA is TGTGCCAGCAGCTTAGATAAAGATACGCAGTATTTT.